This T cell receptor (beta chain) was identified during a study of T cell responses to AZD1222 COVID-19 vaccine. Study-wide results and limits: Seropositive status at baseline applied to only a handful of AZD1222 recipients. Vaccine-related CD4 TCRs covered spike, predominating at 160-218 and 743-854. Spike-specific TCR breadth rose after two AZD1222 doses, and depth rose as well.

A remark on this clone: Its antigen is undetermined.

The method was immunoSEQ multiplex PCR; TCRdb's version includes in-frame clones alone and lacks a portion of them. In the table there are about 180,000 clones, 90% to 95% of which are singletons. Germline CDR1 is KGHSH and CDR2 is LQKENI. The length of the CDR3 is 15 residues. The ends lost 3 bases at V and 6 bases at J; junction bases unmatched: 4. The clonotype was recovered from an adult who received the MenACWY meningococcal vaccine as a control. The chain has TRBV18 and TRBJ1-5; TRBD1 matches at 11 bases. Sequencing was performed on peripheral blood, taken 28 days after the second dose of the MenACWY control vaccine. Here the CDR3 DNA reads TGTGCCAGCTCACCCGGGACAGGGGGAGTTCAGCCCCAGCATTTT. Amino acid sequence: CASSPGTGGVQPQHF.